What follows is one T cell receptor (beta chain) and its context. This specimen belongs to a study of OX40 agonist ivuxolimab in advanced cancers. Study-wide context: Subjects had a mean age of around 60 years, with a range of about 23 to 85; more than 75% were male.

The assay was immunoSEQ multiplex PCR, and TCRdb's table has in-frame clones only and misses some. The repertoire holds 59,000 or so clones, with 82% as singletons. Excluded were patients having autoimmune disease history or systemic immunosuppression. Blood specimens came from baseline, cycle 4 day 1, and cycle 7 day 1. Germline CDR1 is SGHAT and CDR2 is FQNNGV. CDR3 length: 17 residues. V lost 0 bases to trimming and J lost 4 bases; unmatched junction nucleotides: 7. The V call is TRBV11-2, the J call TRBJ2-2; 8 nucleotides agree with TRBD2. This TCR came from an adult with an advanced solid tumor such as melanoma, head and neck, liver or kidney cancer. The source was CD4+ or CD8+ T cells sorted from blood, collected in a trial of the OX40 agonist ivuxolimab. The CDR3 is CASSLDWRLAGTGELFF. In DNA form, the CDR3 reads TGTGCCAGCAGCTTAGATTGGAGGCTAGCGGGCACCGGGGAGCTGTTTTTT.